The rows below give T cell receptor beta chains drawn from one sample of a study of T cell clonotyping in hematopoietic cell transplantation. Profiled with immunoSEQ multiplex PCR; TCRdb holds only in-frame clones, not every one. The data hold about 41,000 clones, with 85% observed a single time. The sample in question was peripheral blood mononuclear cells, obtained before stem cell transplant. These receptors all stem from a man aged 55 to 69 with acute myeloid leukemia. Some clones in this sample may be carry-over from other donors' samples. CDR3s include the opening cysteine and the closing phenylalanine or tryptophan. The D gene is left open where the match is weak. Some rows have no size entry. The others give once, few or many, or a class for an expanded clone.

CAWLRQGTDTQYF TGTGCCTGGTTGCGACAGGGGACAGATACGCAGTATTTT TRBD1 TRBJ2-3 NA TRBV30
CASSGWDGTEAFF TGTGCCAGCAGCGGCTGGGACGGCACTGAAGCTTTCTTT NA TRBJ1-1 NA TRBV7-3
CASRVPGGARGNTIYF TGTGCCAGCAGGGTCCCGGGGGGGGCGAGGGGAAACACCATATATTTT NA TRBJ1-3 NA TRBV28
CATSPQKGSSNEKLFF TGTGCCACCAGCCCCCAGAAGGGTTCGTCTAATGAAAAACTGTTTTTT NA TRBJ1-4 NA TRBV15
CASSRQMSGANVLTF TGTGCCAGCAGTCGGCAGATGTCTGGGGCCAACGTCCTGACTTTC NA TRBJ2-6 NA TRBV9
CASSQVLGLYGYTF TGCGCCAGCAGCCAAGTCCTCGGGTTGTATGGCTACACCTTC NA TRBJ1-2 NA TRBV4-3
CASSVGTVGTGELFF TGTGCCAGCAGCGTAGGGACGGTTGGGACCGGGGAGCTGTTTTTT NA TRBJ2-2 NA TRBV9
CASSSLRTGNAEAFF TGTGCCAGCAGTTCACTTCGGACGGGCAACGCTGAAGCTTTCTTT NA TRBJ1-1 NA TRBV28
CASSSYAGALPSELFF TGTGCCAGCAGCTCTTATGCAGGGGCCCTCCCGTCGGAACTGTTTTTT NA TRBJ1-4 few TRBV5-8
CASSIKPREYF TGTGCCAGTAGTATTAAACCCCGGGAGTACTTC NA TRBJ2-7 NA TRBV19
CATMTGDPTDTQYF TGCGCCACCATGACAGGGGATCCCACAGATACGCAGTATTTT TRBD1 TRBJ2-3 NA TRBV5-1
CASSEDTVPNYGYTF TGTGCCAGCAGTGAAGATACGGTCCCGAACTATGGCTACACCTTC NA TRBJ1-2 NA TRBV2
CASSQIAGGETQYF TGTGCCAGCAGCCAAATTGCTGGAGGGGAGACCCAGTACTTC NA TRBJ2-5 NA TRBV14
CASRYSDRSNQPQHF TGTGCCAGCAGATACTCGGACAGAAGCAATCAGCCCCAGCATTTT NA TRBJ1-5 NA TRBV2
CASSLSWGTSSNTEAFF TGTGCCAGCAGCCTCTCGTGGGGAACGAGCTCGAACACTGAAGCTTTCTTT NA TRBJ1-1 NA TRBV9
CASTPPGTGGYEQYF TGTGCCAGCACCCCCCCCGGGACAGGTGGATACGAGCAGTACTTC TRBD1 TRBJ2-7 NA TRBV6-1
CASSLITEAYEQYF TGTGCCAGCAGCTTAATTACGGAGGCCTACGAGCAGTACTTC NA TRBJ2-7 few TRBV5-5
CASSTGTDTQYF TGTGCCAGCAGCACAGGTACAGATACGCAGTATTTT NA TRBJ2-3 once TRBV11-3
CASSYRAGGPETQYF TGTGCCAGCAGTTACAGGGCGGGGGGGCCCGAGACCCAGTACTTC TRBD2 TRBJ2-5 NA TRBV6-6
CASSRVGVSTDTQYF TGTGCCAGCAGCCGGGTAGGAGTTAGCACAGATACGCAGTATTTT NA TRBJ2-3 NA TRBV5-4
CAISENARNTEAFF TGTGCCATCAGTGAGAATGCCAGGAACACTGAAGCTTTCTTT NA TRBJ1-1 NA TRBV10-3
CASSWSGSSYEQYF TGTGCCAGCAGCTGGTCCGGGAGCTCCTACGAGCAGTACTTC NA TRBJ2-7 NA TRBV5-5
CASSLAPGVSTEAFF TGTGCCAGCAGCTTAGCTCCGGGGGTGAGCACTGAAGCTTTCTTT NA TRBJ1-1 NA TRBV7-2
CASSYEGSNNSPLHF TGTGCCAGCAGTTACGAGGGGTCCAACAATTCACCCCTCCACTTT NA TRBJ1-6 NA TRBV6-6
CASSLSGSEKLFF TGTGCCAGCAGTTTATCTGGGAGTGAAAAACTGTTTTTT NA TRBJ1-4 NA TRBV27
CASSAPQGTDTQYF TGTGCCAGCAGCGCACCACAGGGCACAGATACGCAGTATTTT NA TRBJ2-3 once TRBV9
CASMGVYRNTEAFF TGTGCCAGCATGGGGGTCTACCGGAACACTGAAGCTTTCTTT NA TRBJ1-1 few TRBV2
CASRVGMNTEAFF TGTGCCAGTAGGGTAGGCATGAACACTGAAGCTTTCTTT NA TRBJ1-1 few TRBV19
CASRAGTGGRSGNTIYF TGTGCCAGCAGGGCCGGGACAGGGGGCCGCTCTGGAAACACCATATATTTT TRBD1 TRBJ1-3 NA TRBV28
CASSPWTGGSYEQYF TGCGCCAGCAGCCCCTGGACAGGCGGCTCCTACGAGCAGTACTTC TRBD1 TRBJ2-7 NA TRBV4-1
CASSLDRWAETQYF TGTGCCAGCAGCTTAGATCGCTGGGCCGAGACCCAGTACTTC NA TRBJ2-5 NA TRBV11-1
CASRPTGVDTDTQYF TGTGCCAGCAGGCCCACCGGTGTGGACACAGATACGCAGTATTTT NA TRBJ2-3 NA TRBV28
CASTFPKGVQYF TGTGCCAGCACCTTCCCCAAGGGGGTGCAGTACTTC NA TRBJ2-7 NA TRBV7-9
CASKTGNSGNTIYF TGTGCCAGCAAAACAGGAAACTCTGGAAACACCATATATTTT NA TRBJ1-3 once TRBV6-5
CASSLGGPLSQPQHF TGTGCCAGCAGCTTAGGGGGGCCCCTGAGTCAGCCCCAGCATTTT NA TRBJ1-5 NA TRBV7-2
CASSQGTASSGNTIYF TGTGCCAGCAGCCAAGGTACAGCCAGCTCTGGAAACACCATATATTTT NA TRBJ1-3 NA TRBV4-2
CASSPKEQGPYTEAFF TGCGCCAGCAGCCCAAAAGAACAGGGGCCCTACACTGAAGCTTTCTTT TRBD1 TRBJ1-1 NA TRBV5-1
CAGLGVPLHF TGTGCCGGACTTGGGGTACCCCTCCACTTT NA TRBJ1-6 NA TRBV6-1
CASSQEGRGRSNYGYTF TGCGCCAGCAGCCAAGAAGGGCGGGGCAGGTCTAACTATGGCTACACCTTC NA TRBJ1-2 NA TRBV4-3
CASSEGTDRNTIYF TGTGCCAGCAGTGAAGGGACAGACCGAAACACCATATATTTT NA TRBJ1-3 NA TRBV6-1
CASSSHHIGNQPQHF TGTGCCAGCAGCTCACATCACATCGGCAATCAGCCCCAGCATTTT NA TRBJ1-5 NA TRBV7-9
CASSPSRGIYEQYF TGTGCCAGCAGCCCCTCCCGGGGGATTTACGAGCAGTACTTC NA TRBJ2-7 NA TRBV14
CASSQELGQGDQPQHF TGCGCCAGCAGCCAAGAATTGGGACAGGGGGATCAGCCCCAGCATTTT TRBD1 TRBJ1-5 NA TRBV4-3
CAISDRTGGGYTF TGTGCCATCAGTGACCGGACAGGGGGAGGCTACACCTTC TRBD1 TRBJ1-2 NA TRBV10-3
CASRSQGKNTEAFF TGTGCCAGTAGGTCCCAGGGGAAGAACACTGAAGCTTTCTTT NA TRBJ1-1 once TRBV19
CASSRRGSAVEAFF TGCGCCAGCAGCCGTCGGGGGAGTGCGGTAGAAGCTTTCTTT NA TRBJ1-1 NA TRBV4-3
CASSQAANYEQYF TGTGCCAGCAGCCAAGCTGCCAACTACGAGCAGTACTTC NA TRBJ2-7 NA TRBV4-2
CASHPYRDSSYEQYF TGTGCCAGCCATCCCTACCGGGACAGCTCCTACGAGCAGTACTTC TRBD1 TRBJ2-7 NA TRBV6-5
CASSPETGYGNSPLHF TGTGCCAGCAGCCCCGAGACAGGGTATGGTAATTCACCCCTCCACTTT TRBD1 TRBJ1-6 NA TRBV5-6
CSVSIGGSNQPQHF TGCAGCGTTTCTATAGGGGGCAGCAATCAGCCCCAGCATTTT TRBD1 TRBJ1-5 once TRBV29-1
CASSGRGTTFSPLHF TGTGCCAGCAGCGGCAGGGGAACAACGTTTTCACCCCTCCACTTT NA TRBJ1-6 NA TRBV27
CASRMTNHEQYF TGTGCCAGCAGGATGACAAATCACGAGCAGTACTTC NA TRBJ2-7 NA TRBV28